This is a list of T cell receptor beta chains from one sample in a study of T cell responses to AZD1222 COVID-19 vaccine. TCRdb's table, derived via immunoSEQ multiplex PCR, lists solely in-frame clones and lacks some. The sample carries some 110,000 clones, 75% to 90% recorded once. The material was peripheral blood, obtained 28 days after the second AZD1222 dose. The receptors were sampled from an adult who received the AZD1222 COVID-19 vaccine. Each CDR3 is given with its conserved first and last residue. A D gene is named only where the DNA matches it firmly. Rows may omit the clone size; those that give it use once, few, many or a size class.

d_gene	abundance	v_gene	j_gene	CDR3nt	CDR3aa
NA	NA	TRBV5-4	TRBJ2-1	TGTGCCAGCAGCTTTGCTGGGGCGAGCTCCTACAATGAGCAGTTCTTC	CASSFAGASSYNEQFF
TRBD1	once	TRBV7-2	TRBJ2-7	TGTGCCAGCAGCTTAAAGGGGGCCCATGACGAGCAGTACTTC	CASSLKGAHDEQYF
NA	NA	TRBV3-1/TRBV3-2	TRBJ2-3	TGTGCCAGCAGCCAAACAGGGACAGATACGCAGTATTTT	CASSQTGTDTQYF
NA	NA	TRBV4-3	TRBJ2-6	TGCGCCAGCAGCCAAATGATCCCCACACCGATCTCTGGGGCCAACGTCCTGACTTTC	CASSQMIPTPISGANVLTF
NA	NA	TRBV30	TRBJ1-2	TGTGCCTGGAGTGGCGGACTTCTAGACTATGGCTACACCTTC	CAWSGGLLDYGYTF
NA	NA	TRBV3-1/TRBV3-2	TRBJ1-1	TGTGCCAGCAGCCAACCGGACAGAGAAGCTTTCTTT	CASSQPDREAFF
TRBD2	NA	TRBV5-1	TRBJ2-3	TGCGCCAGCAGCCCCACCCCGGGGGGGAACACAGATACGCAGTATTTT	CASSPTPGGNTDTQYF
NA	NA	TRBV19	TRBJ1-5	TGTGCCAGTAGTATAGCCGGGGGCAATCAGCCCCAGCATTTT	CASSIAGGNQPQHF
NA	NA	TRBV5-1	TRBJ1-2	TGCGCCAGCAGCTTGTTCTCCCAGGCCGCTAACTATGGCTACACCTTC	CASSLFSQAANYGYTF
NA	once	TRBV10-3	TRBJ1-5	TGTGCCATCCGGGACAGCAATCAGCCCCAGCATTTT	CAIRDSNQPQHF
TRBD2	NA	TRBV30	TRBJ2-2	TGTGCCTGGGGGACTAGCGGTAACACCGGGGAGCTGTTTTTT	CAWGTSGNTGELFF
NA	NA	TRBV3-1/TRBV3-2	TRBJ1-3	TGTGCCAGCGCCGCAGGGTCGGGAAACACCATATATTTT	CASAAGSGNTIYF
NA	NA	TRBV6-5	TRBJ1-6	TGTGCCAGCAGTTACAGGGGGGATAATTCACCCCTCCACTTT	CASSYRGDNSPLHF
NA	NA	TRBV5-6	TRBJ2-2	TGTGCCAGCAGCTTGGGCGGGGTCGGCACCGGGGAGCTGTTTTTT	CASSLGGVGTGELFF
NA	NA	TRBV4-3	TRBJ1-3	TGCGCCAGCAGCCAAGATCGGACATCCTTGGACACCATATATTTT	CASSQDRTSLDTIYF
NA	NA	TRBV10-3	TRBJ1-3	TGTGCCATCAGTGAGTCTTGGGGGCTCTCTGGAAACACCATATATTTT	CAISESWGLSGNTIYF
NA	once	TRBV28	TRBJ2-7	TGTGCCTCCGGGGCAGCGGACATCTACGATGGGCAGTACTTC	CASGAADIYDGQYF